This TCR beta chain comes out of a study of blood T cell repertoires in COVID-19. Study details: Acute and convalescent COVID-19 specimens originated in the United States, Italy and Spain. From T cells, B-cell-depleted T cells, or PBMCs came the material, which was cDNA or gDNA.

Source study methods: Counts of nucleated cells, estimated from reference gene primer amplification, were obtained. Only in-frame clones appear in the TCRdb table, and some are missing; sequencing was by immunoSEQ multiplex PCR. Clone size and V and J calls were adopted from that table, with D and trimming inferred from the DNA. The table lists 100,000 to 150,000 clones, about 80% of them singletons. With V trimmed by 11 bases and J by 4 bases, 10 bases remained unmatched. CDR1 is ENHRY, CDR2 SYGVKD, per germline. The length of the CDR3 is 13 residues. The specimen was peripheral blood. This receptor was obtained from a woman in her 50s with acute or convalescent COVID-19. The rearrangement uses TRBV10-3 and TRBJ1-1, with 7 bases matching TRBD1. CDR3 residues: CASRHRGSTEAFF. For the CDR3, the DNA is TGTGCCTCCCGGCACAGGGGATCCACTGAAGCTTTCTTT.